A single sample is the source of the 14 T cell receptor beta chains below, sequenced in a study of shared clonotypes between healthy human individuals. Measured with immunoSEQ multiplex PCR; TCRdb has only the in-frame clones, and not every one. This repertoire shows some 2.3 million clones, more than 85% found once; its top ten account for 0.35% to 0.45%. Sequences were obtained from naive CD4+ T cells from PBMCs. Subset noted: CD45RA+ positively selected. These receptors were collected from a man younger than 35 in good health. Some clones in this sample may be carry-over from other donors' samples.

The CDR3 protein is CASSLSRDPSEAFF. The CDR3 DNA reads as TGTGCCAGCAGTTTATCTAGGGACCCCTCGGAGGCTTTCTTT. The genes are TRBV27 and TRBJ1-1; tentative D call: TRBD1 (5 bases). CDR1 is MNHEY and CDR2 is SMNVEV in the germline V gene (reference sequence). V lost 0 bases and J 11 bases, leaving 16 bases between the germline ends. The CDR3 has 14 amino acids.

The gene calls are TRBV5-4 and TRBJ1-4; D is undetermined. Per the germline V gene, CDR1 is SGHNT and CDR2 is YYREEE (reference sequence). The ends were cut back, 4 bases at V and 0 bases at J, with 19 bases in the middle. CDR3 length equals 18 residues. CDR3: CASSVGPTIGTTNEKLFF. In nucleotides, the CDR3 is TGTGCCAGCAGCGTCGGACCGACCATTGGAACAACTAATGAAAAACTGTTTTTT.

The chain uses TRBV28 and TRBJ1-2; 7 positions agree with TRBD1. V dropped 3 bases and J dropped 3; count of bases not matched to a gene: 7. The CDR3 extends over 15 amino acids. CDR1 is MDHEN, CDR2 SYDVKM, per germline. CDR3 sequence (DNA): TGTGCCAGCAGTTTCACGGACAGGAGATACTATGGCTACACCTTC. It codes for CASSFTDRRYYGYTF.

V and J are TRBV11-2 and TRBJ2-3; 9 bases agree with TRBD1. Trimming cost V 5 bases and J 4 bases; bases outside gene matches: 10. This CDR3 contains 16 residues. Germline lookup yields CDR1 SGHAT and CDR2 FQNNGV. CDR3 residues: CASSPFRQGGADTQYF. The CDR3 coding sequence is TGTGCCAGCAGCCCCTTCCGACAGGGGGGGGCAGATACGCAGTATTTT.

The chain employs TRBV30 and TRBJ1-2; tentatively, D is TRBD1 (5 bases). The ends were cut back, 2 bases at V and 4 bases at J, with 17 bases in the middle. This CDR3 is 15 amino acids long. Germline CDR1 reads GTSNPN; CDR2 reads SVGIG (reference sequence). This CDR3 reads CAWSFYVGLGYGYTF. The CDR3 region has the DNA TGTGCCTGGAGTTTTTACGTGGGGCTCGGCTATGGCTACACCTTC.

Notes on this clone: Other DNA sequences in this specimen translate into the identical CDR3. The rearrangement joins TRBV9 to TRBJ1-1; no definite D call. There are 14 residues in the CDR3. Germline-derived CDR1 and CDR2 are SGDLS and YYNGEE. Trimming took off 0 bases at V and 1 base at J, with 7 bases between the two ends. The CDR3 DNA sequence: TGTGCCAGCAGCGTAGGAGGCCAGAACACTGAAGCTTTCTTT. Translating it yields CASSVGGQNTEAFF.

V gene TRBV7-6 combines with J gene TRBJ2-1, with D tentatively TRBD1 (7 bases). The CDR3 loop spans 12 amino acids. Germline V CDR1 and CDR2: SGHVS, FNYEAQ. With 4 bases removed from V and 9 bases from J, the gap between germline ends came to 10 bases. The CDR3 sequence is CASSSQGGEQFF. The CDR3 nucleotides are TGTGCCAGCAGCTCGCAGGGGGGTGAGCAGTTCTTC.

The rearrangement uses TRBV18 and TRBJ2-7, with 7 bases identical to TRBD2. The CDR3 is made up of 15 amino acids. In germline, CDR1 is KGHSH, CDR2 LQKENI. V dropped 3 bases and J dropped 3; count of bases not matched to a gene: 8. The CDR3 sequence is CASSPPGGRGYEQYF. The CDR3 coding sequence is TGTGCCAGCTCACCCCCCGGCGGGAGAGGCTACGAGCAGTACTTC.

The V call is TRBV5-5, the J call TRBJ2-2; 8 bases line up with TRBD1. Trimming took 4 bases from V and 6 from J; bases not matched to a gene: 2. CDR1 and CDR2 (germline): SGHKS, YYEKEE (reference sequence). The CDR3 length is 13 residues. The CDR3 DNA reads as TGTGCCAGCAGCGTGACAGGGGCCGGGGAGCTGTTTTTT. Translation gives CASSVTGAGELFF. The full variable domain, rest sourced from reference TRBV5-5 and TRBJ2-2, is DAGVTQSPTHLIKTRGQQVTLRCSPISGHKSVSWYQQVLGQGPQFIFQYYEKEERGRGNFPDRFSARQFPNYSSELNVNALLLGDSALYLCASSVTGAGELFFGEGSRLTVL.

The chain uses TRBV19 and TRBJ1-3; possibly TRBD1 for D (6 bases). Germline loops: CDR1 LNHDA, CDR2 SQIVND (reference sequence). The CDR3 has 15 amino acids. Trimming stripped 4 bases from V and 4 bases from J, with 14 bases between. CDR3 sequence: CASSTQQGFGNTIYF. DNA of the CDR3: TGTGCCAGTAGTACCCAACAGGGATTCGGAAACACCATATATTTT.

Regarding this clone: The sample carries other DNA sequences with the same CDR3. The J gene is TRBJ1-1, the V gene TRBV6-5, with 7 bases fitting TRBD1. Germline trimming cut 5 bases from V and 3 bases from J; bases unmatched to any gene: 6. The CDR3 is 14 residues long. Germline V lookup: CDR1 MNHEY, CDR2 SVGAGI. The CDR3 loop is CASSPRDSYTEAFF. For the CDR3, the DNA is TGTGCCAGCAGTCCCCGGGACAGCTACACTGAAGCTTTCTTT.

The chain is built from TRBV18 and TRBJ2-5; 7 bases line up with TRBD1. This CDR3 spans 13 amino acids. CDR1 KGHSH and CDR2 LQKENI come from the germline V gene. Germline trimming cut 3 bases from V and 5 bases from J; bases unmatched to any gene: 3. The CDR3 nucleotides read TGTGCCAGCTCACCTCAGGGGGACGAGACCCAGTACTTC. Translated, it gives CASSPQGDETQYF.

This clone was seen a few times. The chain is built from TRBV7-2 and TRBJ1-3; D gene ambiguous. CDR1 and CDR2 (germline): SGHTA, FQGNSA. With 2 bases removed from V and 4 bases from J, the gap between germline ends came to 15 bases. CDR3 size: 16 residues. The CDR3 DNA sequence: TGTGCCAGCAGCTTATACGACACCAGAGACGGAAACACCATATATTTT. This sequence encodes CASSLYDTRDGNTIYF. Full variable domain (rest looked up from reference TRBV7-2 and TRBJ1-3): GAGVSQSPSNKVTEKGKDVELRCDPISGHTALYWYRQSLGQGLEFLIYFQGNSAPDKSGLPSDRFSAERTGGSVSTLTIQRTQQEDSAVYLCASSLYDTRDGNTIYFGEGSWLTVV.

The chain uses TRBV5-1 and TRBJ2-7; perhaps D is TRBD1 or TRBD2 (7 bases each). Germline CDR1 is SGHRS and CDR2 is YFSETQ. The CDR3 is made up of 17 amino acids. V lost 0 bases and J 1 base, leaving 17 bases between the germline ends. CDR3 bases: TGCGCCAGCAGCTTGGCCTTCAGGGGGGGCGCATCCTACGAGCAGTACTTC. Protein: CASSLAFRGGASYEQYF.